The next 25 T cell receptor beta chains were all read from a single sample in a study of shared clonotypes between healthy human individuals. This table comes from immunoSEQ multiplex PCR, and its TCRdb copy is limited to in-frame clones, with some not included. The sample has more than 2 million clones, around 95% seen once. The sample was naive CD4+ T cells sorted from blood. Sample subset: CD45RA+ positively selected. The receptors stem from a man between 18 and 29 years old in good health.

This rearrangement joins TRBV28 to TRBJ1-2; D may be TRBD1 (6 bases). CDR3 length: 13 residues. Germline CDR1 is MDHEN and CDR2 is SYDVKM. V shed 3 bases and J shed 4 bases, with 9 bases lying between them. CDR3 in amino acids: CASSLGGTYGYTF. The CDR3 DNA sequence: TGTGCCAGCAGTTTGGGGGGCACCTATGGCTACACCTTC.

The chain is built from TRBV18 and TRBJ2-5; D assignment may be TRBD1 or TRBD2 (5 bases each). Deletions cut 0 bases from V and 5 bases from J, with 10 bases between. CDR1 and CDR2 (germline): KGHSH, LQKENI. The length of the CDR3 is 14 residues. CDR3 DNA sequence: TGTGCCAGCTCACCACCGAGGGGTATCGAGACCCAGTACTTC. Amino acid sequence: CASSPPRGIETQYF.

Points on this clone: This clone may be a read error of a much larger clone one base away. The chain recombines TRBV7-2 with TRBJ1-3; the D is unclear. V lost 6 bases and J 0 bases, leaving 3 bases between the germline ends. The CDR3 covers 12 residues. CDR1 is SGHTA and CDR2 is FQGNSA in the germline V gene. The CDR3 protein is CASRGSGNTIYF. The CDR3 DNA reads TGTGCCAGCAGGGGCTCTGGAAACACCATATATTTT.

This clone has a handful of counts. This rearrangement joins TRBV30 to TRBJ1-1, with D possibly being TRBD1 (5 bases). V lost 4 bases, J lost 4 bases, and 10 bases lay in between. The CDR3 runs to 12 residues. CDR1 is GTSNPN and CDR2 is SVGIG in the germline V gene (reference sequence). The CDR3 sequence: CAWNPDSTEAFF. CDR3 nucleotides: TGTGCCTGGAACCCCGACAGCACTGAAGCTTTCTTT.

The rearrangement links TRBV11-2 to TRBJ1-5; 8 bases agree with TRBD1. The V gene end was trimmed by 5 bases and the J gene end by 4 bases; junction bases not matched to a gene: 4. CDR1 SGHAT and CDR2 FQNNGV come from the germline V gene. The CDR3 has 14 residues. The CDR3 here is CASSQDRVNQPQHF. CDR3 bases: TGTGCCAGCAGCCAGGACAGGGTAAATCAGCCCCAGCATTTT.

The V and J genes are TRBV5-6 and TRBJ1-3, with D possibly being TRBD1 (6 bases). This CDR3 region has 14 residues. CDR1 is SGHDT and CDR2 is YYEEEE in the germline V gene. Trimming removed 2 bases at V and 1 base at J, with 7 bases between. For the CDR3, the DNA is TGTGCCAGCAGCTTCGGACAGTCTGGAAACACCATATATTTT. Amino acids: CASSFGQSGNTIYF.

The chain is built from TRBV7-2 and TRBJ2-3; unclear D gene. Looked up from germline, CDR1 is SGHTA and CDR2 is FQGNSA. The V end lost 3 bases, the J end lost 1 base, and 11 bases lay between the germline ends. The CDR3 is made up of 15 amino acids. CDR3 residues: CASSLDQRGTDTQYF. The CDR3, as DNA: TGTGCCAGCAGCTTGGACCAGCGAGGCACAGATACGCAGTATTTT. Full variable domain (rest looked up from reference TRBV7-2 and TRBJ2-3): GAGVSQSPSNKVTEKGKDVELRCDPISGHTALYWYRQSLGQGLEFLIYFQGNSAPDKSGLPSDRFSAERTGGSVSTLTIQRTQQEDSAVYLCASSLDQRGTDTQYFGPGTRLTVL.

This clone was detected only once. This chain connects TRBV6-6 to TRBJ2-7, with D perhaps matching TRBD1 (6 bases). Trimming removed 0 bases at V and 3 bases at J, with 9 bases between. Germline lookup yields CDR1 MNHNY and CDR2 SVGAGI (reference sequence). The CDR3 sequence is 14 residues long. CDR3 residues: CASSYSRGSYEQYF. CDR3 nucleotides: TGTGCCAGCAGTTACTCGAGGGGGAGCTACGAGCAGTACTTC.

This clone has a single count. CDR3 in DNA: TGTGCCAGCAGCCCTTCCGCAGGGAGTAATTCACCCCTCCACTTT. This encodes CASSPSAGSNSPLHF. J is TRBJ1-6 and V is TRBV6-6, with a possible D match to TRBD1 (5 bases). The CDR3 is 15 amino acids. Germline CDR1 reads MNHNY; CDR2 reads SVGAGI (reference sequence). Deletions cut 6 bases from V and 6 bases from J, with 15 bases between.

The chain joins TRBV2 to TRBJ2-5; 9 positions match TRBD1. The CDR3 runs to 13 residues. The junction had 3 bases not matched to a gene; V was cut back by 5 bases and J by 5 bases. CDR1 SNHLY and CDR2 FYNNEI come from the germline V gene. CDR3 coding DNA: TGTGCCAGCAGTTCCGGGACAGGGGAGACCCAGTACTTC. It translates to CASSSGTGETQYF.

This chain links TRBV13 with TRBJ1-1, with D unclear. CDR3 length: 14 amino acids. Germline loops: CDR1 PRHDT, CDR2 FYEKMQ (reference sequence). V was shortened by 2 bases and J by 0 bases, with 7 bases between the two germline ends. CDR3 sequence (DNA): TGTGCCAGCAGCTTAACTGTCATGAACACTGAAGCTTTCTTT. As protein: CASSLTVMNTEAFF.

The chain uses TRBV10-2 and TRBJ2-3; D gene unclear. V was shortened by 3 bases and J by 4 bases, with 11 bases between the two germline ends. CDR1 and CDR2 from the germline V gene are WSHSY and SAAADI. CDR3 length equals 14 residues. The CDR3 region is CASSDTAVADTQYF. The CDR3 bases are TGCGCCAGCAGTGACACGGCCGTCGCAGATACGCAGTATTTT.

J is TRBJ2-1 and V is TRBV7-9; 10 bases line up with TRBD1. In germline, CDR1 is SEHNR, CDR2 FQNEAQ (reference sequence). The V segment lost 5 bases and the J segment 6 bases; nucleotides outside the gene matches: 7. The CDR3 has 15 residues. The CDR3: CASSHTGTGVNEQFF. In nucleotides, the CDR3 is TGTGCCAGCAGCCATACCGGGACAGGGGTCAATGAGCAGTTCTTC.

The chain uses TRBV5-1 and TRBJ2-7, with 9 bases that match TRBD1. Germline CDR1 SGHRS, CDR2 YFSETQ. This CDR3 region has 15 residues. The J segment lost 1 base and the V segment lost 2 bases, leaving 4 bases of the junction unmatched. The DNA for the CDR3 is TGCGCCAGCAGCTTTTCGACAGGGGGGTCCTACGAGCAGTACTTC. It specifies CASSFSTGGSYEQYF.

For this clone: Other DNA sequences of this sample code for an identical CDR3. The rearrangement joins TRBV18 to TRBJ1-2; D is undetermined. CDR1 KGHSH and CDR2 LQKENI come from the germline V gene. V lost 3 bases and J lost 3, with 8 bases in between. The CDR3 contains 13 residues. DNA for the CDR3: TGTGCCAGCTCACCTGGGTCCGACTATGGCTACACCTTC. Translated, it gives CASSPGSDYGYTF.

V and J are TRBV6-4 and TRBJ2-2, with 9 nucleotides matching TRBD1. Germline V gene lookup returns CDR1 MRHNA and CDR2 SNTAGT. Trimming took 2 bases from V and 5 from J; bases not matched to a gene: 3. This CDR3 is 15 amino acids long. CDR3 bases: TGTGCCAGCAGTGACGGGACAGGGCTTACCGGGGAGCTGTTTTTT. This gives the protein CASSDGTGLTGELFF.

This sequence joins TRBV7-2 and TRBJ2-1; D unresolved. There are 12 residues in the CDR3. Germline V gene data show CDR1 as SGHTA and CDR2 as FQGNSA. V lost 3 bases and J 10 bases, leaving 10 bases between the germline ends. The CDR3 spells CASSFWVGEQFF. The CDR3 DNA follows: TGTGCCAGCAGCTTCTGGGTGGGGGAGCAGTTCTTC.

About this clone: This specimen includes other DNA sequences encoding the same CDR3. V and J are TRBV7-2 and TRBJ1-1, with TRBD1 as a possible D gene (5 bases). Germline-derived CDR1 and CDR2 are SGHTA and FQGNSA. V was trimmed by 1 base and J by 1 base, leaving 7 bases between them. The CDR3 totals 14 residues. The CDR3 DNA reads TGTGCCAGCAGCTTAGTGGGGGGGAACACTGAAGCTTTCTTT. It codes for CASSLVGGNTEAFF.

The rearrangement links TRBV5-8 to TRBJ2-7; 10 nucleotides align to TRBD1. Trimming removed 1 base from V and 5 bases from J; junction bases left unmatched: 6. CDR3 length: 15 amino acids. Germline CDR1 reads SGHTS; CDR2 reads YDEGEE. CDR3 protein: CASSLLGTGVDEQYF. In DNA form, the CDR3 reads TGTGCCAGCAGCTTGCTTGGGACAGGGGTCGACGAGCAGTACTTC.

This clone was seen just once. The V gene is TRBV4-1, the J gene TRBJ2-5; the match to TRBD1 covers 9 bases. The CDR3 loop spans 17 amino acids. The V segment lost 2 bases and the J segment 1 base; nucleotides outside the gene matches: 8. Germline loops: CDR1 MGHRA, CDR2 YSYEKL. Here the CDR3 DNA reads TGCGCCAGCAGCCAACGCTCGGGGACAGGGACCCAAGAGACCCAGTACTTC. Translated: CASSQRSGTGTQETQYF.

The gene calls are TRBV18 and TRBJ1-5, with 7 nucleotides matching TRBD1. This CDR3 contains 15 residues. With V trimmed by 2 bases and J by 3 bases, 4 bases remained unmatched. The germline V gene has CDR1 KGHSH and CDR2 LQKENI. This chain's CDR3 is CASSPGDRVNQPQHF. Here the CDR3 DNA reads TGTGCCAGCTCACCAGGAGACAGGGTCAATCAGCCCCAGCATTTT.

The rearrangement joins TRBV4-1 to TRBJ1-5, with 10 positions matching TRBD1. V was pared by 4 bases and J by 3 bases, with 12 bases of the junction left unmatched. Per germline, CDR1 MGHRA and CDR2 YSYEKL. The CDR3 sequence is 18 residues long. CDR3 residues: CASSLIRLGTGDNQPQHF. The CDR3 DNA follows: TGCGCCAGCAGCCTCATTAGGCTCGGGACAGGGGACAATCAGCCCCAGCATTTT.

V gene TRBV7-9 combines with J gene TRBJ2-4; either TRBD1 or TRBD2 may supply D (5 bases each). This CDR3 has 17 residues. V dropped 4 bases and J dropped 1 base, with 17 bases sitting between them. Per germline, CDR1 SEHNR and CDR2 FQNEAQ (reference sequence). CDR3 loop: CASSSARSGTAKNIQYF. The CDR3 DNA sequence: TGTGCCAGCAGCTCCGCGCGATCAGGGACGGCCAAAAACATTCAGTACTTC.

The chain couples TRBV10-1 to TRBJ1-6; 8 bases are shared with TRBD1. The J segment lost 6 bases and the V segment lost 2 bases, leaving 3 bases of the junction unmatched. Germline V CDR1 and CDR2: WNHNN, SYGVQD (reference sequence). The CDR3 is 15 residues long. The DNA of the CDR3 is TGCGCCAGCAGTGAGAAGACAGGGGTTAATTCACCCCTCCACTTT. Translating gives CASSEKTGVNSPLHF.

The chain combines TRBV5-1 with TRBJ2-2; D gene uncertain. The V and J ends lost 1 base and 1 base respectively, with 5 bases between them. This CDR3 contains 14 residues. Germline V gives CDR1 SGHRS, CDR2 YFSETQ. In DNA, the CDR3 is TGCGCCAGCAGCTTGTACGTGAACACCGGGGAGCTGTTTTTT. Encoded protein: CASSLYVNTGELFF.